This TCR beta chain comes out of a study of cytomegalovirus exposure and HLA in healthy donors. Study at large: A prior study identified approximately 120 million unique TCR beta sequences from roughly 170 million T cells.

A word on this clone: The target antigen is unknown.

The study's findings and limits: Fewer N-insertions (relative to the approximately 700-donor mean) were reportedly seen in an Asian-associated ancestry cluster in a later analysis. V segments that were indistinguishable, TRBV6-2 and TRBV6-3 among them, were omitted from analysis.

Primers for the PCR totalled 60 Vbeta and 13 Jbeta. The repertoire was sequenced with immunoSEQ multiplex PCR; TCRdb's copy has only in-frame clones and lacks some. Here the sample spans around 120,000 clones, over 65% being singletons. From germline, CDR1 is GTSNPN and CDR2 SVGIG (reference sequence). This CDR3 spans 13 amino acids. V was shortened by 2 bases and J by 6 bases, with 14 bases between the two germline ends. This sequence joins TRBV30 and TRBJ2-7, with D possibly TRBD1 on 6 matching bases. Input material: PBMCs. The sequence was obtained from a woman between 50 and 59 years old in good health and CMV-seropositive. DNA for the CDR3: TGTGCCTGGAGTACCCAGGGGAAAGGCGAGCAGTACTTC. Translation gives CAWSTQGKGEQYF.